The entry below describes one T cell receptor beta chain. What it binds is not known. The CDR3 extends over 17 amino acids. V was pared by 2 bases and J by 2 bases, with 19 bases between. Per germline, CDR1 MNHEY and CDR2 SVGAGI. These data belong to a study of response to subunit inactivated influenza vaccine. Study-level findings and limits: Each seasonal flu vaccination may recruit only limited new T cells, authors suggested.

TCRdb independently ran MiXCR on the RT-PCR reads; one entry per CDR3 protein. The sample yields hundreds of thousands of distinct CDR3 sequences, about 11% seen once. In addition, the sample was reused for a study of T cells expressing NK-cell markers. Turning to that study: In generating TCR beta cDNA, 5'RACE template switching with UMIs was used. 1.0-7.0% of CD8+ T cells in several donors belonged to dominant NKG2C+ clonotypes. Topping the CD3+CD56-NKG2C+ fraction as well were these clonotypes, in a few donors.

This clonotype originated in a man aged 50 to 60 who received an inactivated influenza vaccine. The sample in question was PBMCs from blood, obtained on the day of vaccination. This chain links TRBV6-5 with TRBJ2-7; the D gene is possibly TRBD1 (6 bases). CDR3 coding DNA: TGTGCCAGCAGTTACAGCGGTCGGGCAGGGGTCCCCTACGAGCAGTACTTC. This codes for CASSYSGRAGVPYEQYF.